This entry concerns a single T cell receptor (beta chain). Source study methods: Counts of nucleated cells, estimated from reference gene primer amplification, were obtained. Some clones are missing from TCRdb's copy, which holds only in-frame ones; the method was immunoSEQ multiplex PCR. The V and J calls and the clone size are those of that table, but D and trimming were determined from the DNA. The profile covers 150,000 to 200,000 clones, with roughly 79% appearing a single time and 15% to 20% taken by the ten largest. This sample is drawn from a study of blood T cell repertoires in COVID-19. The CDR3 runs to 13 residues. V was shortened by 0 bases and J by 10 bases, with 11 bases between the two germline ends. CDR1 LGHNA and CDR2 YNFKEQ come from the germline V gene.

The receptor comes from a man aged 60 to 75 with active or convalescent COVID-19. Sequencing input: peripheral blood. The V gene is TRBV4-2, the J gene TRBJ2-3; D possibly corresponds to TRBD1 (5 bases). CDR3 protein: CASSQDREGAQYF. The CDR3, as DNA: TGTGCCAGCAGCCAAGATCGAGAAGGGGCGCAGTATTTT.